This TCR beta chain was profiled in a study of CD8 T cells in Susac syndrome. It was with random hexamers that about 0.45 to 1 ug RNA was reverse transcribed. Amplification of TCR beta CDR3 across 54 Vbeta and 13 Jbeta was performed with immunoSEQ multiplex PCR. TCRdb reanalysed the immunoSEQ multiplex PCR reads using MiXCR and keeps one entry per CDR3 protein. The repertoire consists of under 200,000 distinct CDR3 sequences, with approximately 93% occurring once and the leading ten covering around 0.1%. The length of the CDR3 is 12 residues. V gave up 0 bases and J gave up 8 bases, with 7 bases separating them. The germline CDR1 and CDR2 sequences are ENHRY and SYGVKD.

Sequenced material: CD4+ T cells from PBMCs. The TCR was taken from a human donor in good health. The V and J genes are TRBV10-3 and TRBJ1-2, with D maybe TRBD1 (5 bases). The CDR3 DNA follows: TGTGCCATCAGTGAGTCTGAGGGGGGCTACACCTTC. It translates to CAISESEGGYTF.